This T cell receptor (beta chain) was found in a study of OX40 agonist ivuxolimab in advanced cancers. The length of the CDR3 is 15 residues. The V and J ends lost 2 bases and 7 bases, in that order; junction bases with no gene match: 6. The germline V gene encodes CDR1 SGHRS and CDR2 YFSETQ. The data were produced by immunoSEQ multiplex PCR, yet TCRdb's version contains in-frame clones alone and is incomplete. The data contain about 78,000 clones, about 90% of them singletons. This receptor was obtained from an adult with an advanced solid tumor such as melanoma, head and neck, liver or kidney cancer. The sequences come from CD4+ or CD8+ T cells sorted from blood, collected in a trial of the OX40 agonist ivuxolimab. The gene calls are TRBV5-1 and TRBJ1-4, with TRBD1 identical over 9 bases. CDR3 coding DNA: TGCGCCAGCAGCTTACGGACAGGGGACGGTGAAAAACTGTTTTTT. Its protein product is CASSLRTGDGEKLFF.